The clone carrying this TCR beta chain has more than one count but fewer than ten. The antigen remains unidentified. One junction end does not reproduce the germline sequence, and a read error may be involved. Time point indicated: persistent/refractory GD, antithyroid drugs over 5 years with positive TRAb. From RNA extracted from PBMCs, the TCR library was made. Researchers made TCR beta libraries by using iRepertoire HTBI primers and running Arm-PCR on CDR3 regions. TCRdb re-called the multiplex PCR reads through MiXCR, storing one row per CDR3 protein. The sample has 700,000 or so distinct CDR3 sequences; around 32% are singletons. These data originate in a study of regulatory T cells in long-lasting Graves disease. Study-wide results and limits: Persistent disease exhibited a predilection for TRBV28, TRBJ1-2 and TRBJ2-5.

There are 16 residues in the CDR3. The germline CDR1 and CDR2 sequences are LGHNT and FRNRAP. Sample: peripheral blood mononuclear cells (PBMCs), taken when the disease was refractory, from a patient treated with antithyroid drugs. The TCR was taken from a female donor with Graves disease. V usage is TRBV12-5 and J usage is TRBJ2-5; D ambiguous. As DNA, the CDR3 is TGTGCTAGTGATTTGTCCATGGACCGCAAACAAGAGACCCAGTACTTC. Protein: CASDLSMDRKQETQYF.